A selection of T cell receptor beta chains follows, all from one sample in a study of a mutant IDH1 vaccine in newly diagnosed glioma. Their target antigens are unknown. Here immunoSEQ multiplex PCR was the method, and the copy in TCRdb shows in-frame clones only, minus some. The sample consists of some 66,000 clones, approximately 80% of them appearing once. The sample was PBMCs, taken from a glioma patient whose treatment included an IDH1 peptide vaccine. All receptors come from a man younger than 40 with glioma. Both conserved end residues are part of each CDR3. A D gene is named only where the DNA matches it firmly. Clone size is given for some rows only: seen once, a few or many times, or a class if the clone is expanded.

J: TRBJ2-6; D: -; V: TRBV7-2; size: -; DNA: TGTGCCAGCAGCTTAGGGATACGGCCTGGGGCCAACGTCCTGACTTTC; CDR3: CASSLGIRPGANVLTF
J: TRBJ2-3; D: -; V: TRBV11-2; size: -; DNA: TGTGCCAGCAGCGGCGGGAAAGCCGGATACTCCACAGATACGCAGTATTTT; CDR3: CASSGGKAGYSTDTQYF
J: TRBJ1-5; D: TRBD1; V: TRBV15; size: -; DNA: TGTGCCACCAGCAGGGGGACAGGGGGAAGCAATCAGCCCCAGCATTTT; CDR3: CATSRGTGGSNQPQHF
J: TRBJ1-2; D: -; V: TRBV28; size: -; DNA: TGTGCCAGCAGTTTTTTTTCAGGGGCCTCTGTTTATGGCTACACCTTC; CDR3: CASSFFSGASVYGYTF
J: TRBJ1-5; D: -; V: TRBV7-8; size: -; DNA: TGTGCCAGCAGCCACAGAAGGGACCGCAATCAGCCCCAGCATTTT; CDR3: CASSHRRDRNQPQHF
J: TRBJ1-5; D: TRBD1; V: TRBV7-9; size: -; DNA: TGTGCCAGCAGCTCCCCGGGACAGGAACAGCCCCAGCATTTT; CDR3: CASSSPGQEQPQHF
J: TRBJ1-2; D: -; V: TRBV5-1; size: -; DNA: TGCGCCAGCAGCTTGCCCTCGGACGGATTAACTTATGGCTACACCTTC; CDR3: CASSLPSDGLTYGYTF
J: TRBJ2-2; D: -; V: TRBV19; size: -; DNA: TGTGCCAGTAGAATGGACACCGGGGAGCTGTTTTTT; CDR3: CASRMDTGELFF
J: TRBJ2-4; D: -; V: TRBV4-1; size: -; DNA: TGCGCCAGCAGCCAAGATGGACACCGACTAGCCAAAAACATTCAGTACTTC; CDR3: CASSQDGHRLAKNIQYF
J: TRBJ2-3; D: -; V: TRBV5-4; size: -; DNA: TGTGCCAGCAGCTACCAGGGGGGGGGACCAGATACGCAGTATTTT; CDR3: CASSYQGGGPDTQYF
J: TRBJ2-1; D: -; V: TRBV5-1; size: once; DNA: TGCGCCAGCAGCTCGTTCGTAGGGAGCTCCTACAATGAGCAGTTCTTC; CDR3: CASSSFVGSSYNEQFF
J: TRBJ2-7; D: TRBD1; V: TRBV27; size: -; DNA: TGTGCCAGCAGTACGTCCGGACAGGGTTGGCACGAGCAGTACTTC; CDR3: CASSTSGQGWHEQYF
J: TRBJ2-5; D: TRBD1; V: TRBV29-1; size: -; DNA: TGCAGCGTTTTACGGCCCCGGGACAGAGGAGAGACCCAGTACTTC; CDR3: CSVLRPRDRGETQYF
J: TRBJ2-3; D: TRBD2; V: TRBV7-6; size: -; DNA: TGTGCCAGCAGCCCCGGGGGGACCGACACAGATACGCAGTATTTT; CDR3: CASSPGGTDTDTQYF
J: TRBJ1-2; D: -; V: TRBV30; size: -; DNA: TGTGCCTACCCCGGGACAAGCTCCTCGAACTATGGCTACACCTTC; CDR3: CAYPGTSSSNYGYTF
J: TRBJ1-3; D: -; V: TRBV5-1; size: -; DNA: TGCGCCAGCAGCTTGCTAGGACAGATGAACTCTGGAAACACCATATATTTT; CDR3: CASSLLGQMNSGNTIYF
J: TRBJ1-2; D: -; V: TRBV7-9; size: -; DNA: TGTGCCAGCAGCTTGGAAAACTATGGCTACACCTTC; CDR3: CASSLENYGYTF
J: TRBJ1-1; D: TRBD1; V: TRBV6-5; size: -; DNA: TGTGCCAGCTCGTTCCGGGACAGGGATACTGAAGCTTTCTTT; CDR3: CASSFRDRDTEAFF
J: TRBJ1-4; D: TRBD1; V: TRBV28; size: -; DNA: TGTGCCAGCAGTTTATTACGGGGGACAGGAGAGAATGAAAAACTGTTTTTT; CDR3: CASSLLRGTGENEKLFF
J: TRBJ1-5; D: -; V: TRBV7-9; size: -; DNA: TGTGCCAGCAGCTTCAGCGGGGGTAGCAATCAGCCCCAGCATTTT; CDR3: CASSFSGGSNQPQHF
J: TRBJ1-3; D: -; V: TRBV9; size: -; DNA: TGTGCCAGCAGCCCGGGTCTCTCTGGAAACACCATATATTTT; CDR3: CASSPGLSGNTIYF
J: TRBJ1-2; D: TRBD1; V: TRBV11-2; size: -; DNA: TGTGCCAGCAGACCTAAGACACAGGGGGCTCGTGACTATGGCTACACCTTC; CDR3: CASRPKTQGARDYGYTF
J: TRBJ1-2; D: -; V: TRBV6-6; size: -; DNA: TGTGGTTATGGGGAAAACTATGGCTACACCTTC; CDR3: CGYGENYGYTF
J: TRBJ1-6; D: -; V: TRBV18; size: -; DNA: TGTGCCAGCTCACAGGGAGCAAGCTCCTATAATTCACCCCTCCACTTT; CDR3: CASSQGASSYNSPLHF
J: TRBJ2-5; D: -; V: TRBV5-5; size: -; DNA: TGTGCCAGCAGCTTGGACGGTGCGGGCGCGCGGACCCAGTACTTC; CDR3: CASSLDGAGARTQYF
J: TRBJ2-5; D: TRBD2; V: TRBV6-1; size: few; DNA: TGTGCCAGCAGTGGACTAGCGGGGGGGCCAGAGACCCAGTACTTC; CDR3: CASSGLAGGPETQYF
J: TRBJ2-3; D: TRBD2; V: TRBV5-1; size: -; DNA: TGCGCCAGCAGGAGGGTCAGCGGGGGAAGCACAGATACGCAGTATTTT; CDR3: CASRRVSGGSTDTQYF
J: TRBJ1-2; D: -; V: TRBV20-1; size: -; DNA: TGCAGTGCCACTGATCTTGGCTACACCTTC; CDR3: CSATDLGYTF
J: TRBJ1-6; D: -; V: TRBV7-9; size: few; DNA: TGTGCCAGCAGCCTTGTGAAGGGACTCCACTTT; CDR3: CASSLVKGLHF
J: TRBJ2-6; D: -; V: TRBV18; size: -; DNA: TGTGCCAGCTCACCAGCGAACTCTGGGGCCAACGTCCTGACTTTC; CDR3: CASSPANSGANVLTF
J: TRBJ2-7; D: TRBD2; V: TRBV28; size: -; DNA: TGTGCCAGCAGTTTAGAGGGAGGGATCTCCTACGAGCAGTACTTC; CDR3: CASSLEGGISYEQYF
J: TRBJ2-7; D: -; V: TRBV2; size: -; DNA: TGTGCCAGCAGTGAACAGGGCAGGGGCTACGAGCAGTACTTC; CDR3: CASSEQGRGYEQYF
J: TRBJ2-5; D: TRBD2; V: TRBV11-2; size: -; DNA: TGTGCCAGCAGCTTAGTAGCGGGGGGGCTGGAGACCCAGTACTTC; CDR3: CASSLVAGGLETQYF
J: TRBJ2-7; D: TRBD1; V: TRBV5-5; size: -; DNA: TGTGCCAGCAGCTTGCCCAGGGGGAGCTCCTACGAGCAGTACTTC; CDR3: CASSLPRGSSYEQYF
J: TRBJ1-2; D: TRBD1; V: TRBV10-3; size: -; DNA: TGTGCCATCAGTGAGCCGTCACAGGGGAACTATGGCTACACCTTC; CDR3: CAISEPSQGNYGYTF
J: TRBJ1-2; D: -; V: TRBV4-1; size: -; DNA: TGCGCCAGCAGCCAAGATCCAGTCGACAGCATCTATGGCTACACCTTC; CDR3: CASSQDPVDSIYGYTF
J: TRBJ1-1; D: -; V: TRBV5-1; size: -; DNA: TGCGCCAGCAGGAGGGAGGGGGGTATGAACACTGAAGCTTTCTTT; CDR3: CASRREGGMNTEAFF
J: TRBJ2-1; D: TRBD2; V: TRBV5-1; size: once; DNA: TGCGCCAGCAGCTTGGCCGGGAGGAATTACGATGAGCAGTTCTTC; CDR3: CASSLAGRNYDEQFF
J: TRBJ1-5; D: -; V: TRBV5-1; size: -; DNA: TGCGCCAGCAGCTTGGGACAGAGCGGCAATCAGCCCCAGCATTTT; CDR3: CASSLGQSGNQPQHF
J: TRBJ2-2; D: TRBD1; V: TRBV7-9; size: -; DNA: TGTGCCAGCACCTCTCTTACAGGGGACACCGGGGAGCTGTTTTTT; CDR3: CASTSLTGDTGELFF
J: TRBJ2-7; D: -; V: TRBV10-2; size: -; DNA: TGCGCCAGCCGATCACAGGAGTGGGAGCAGTACTTC; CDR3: CASRSQEWEQYF
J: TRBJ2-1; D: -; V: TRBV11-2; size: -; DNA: TGTGCCAGCAGTAGAACCGGGACACCCTACAATGAGCAGTTCTTC; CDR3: CASSRTGTPYNEQFF
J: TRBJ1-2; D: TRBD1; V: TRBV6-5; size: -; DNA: TGTGCCAGCAGAGGCAGGGGGAACTATGGCTACACCTTC; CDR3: CASRGRGNYGYTF
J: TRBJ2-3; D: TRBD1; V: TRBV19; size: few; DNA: TGTGCCAGTAGTATTCCACCGGGACAGGGGGCAGATACGCAGTATTTT; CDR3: CASSIPPGQGADTQYF
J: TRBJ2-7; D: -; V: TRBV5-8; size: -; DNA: TGTGCCAGCAGCTTGGGCCTCAGGACAGCGCAGTACTTC; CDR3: CASSLGLRTAQYF
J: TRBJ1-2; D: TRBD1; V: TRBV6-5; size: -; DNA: TGTGCCAGCAGTTACGCCCGGGACAGGCCTAACGGTGGCTACACCTTC; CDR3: CASSYARDRPNGGYTF
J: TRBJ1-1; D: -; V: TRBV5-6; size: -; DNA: TGTGCCAGCAGCCCCGGCGGGGGGGGGACTGAAGCTTTCTTT; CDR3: CASSPGGGGTEAFF
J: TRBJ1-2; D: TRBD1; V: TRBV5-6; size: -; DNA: TGTGCCAGCAGCTCTCCGGGACAGGGTGGGGGTAACTATGGCTACACCTTC; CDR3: CASSSPGQGGGNYGYTF
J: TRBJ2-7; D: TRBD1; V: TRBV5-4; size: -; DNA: TGTGCCAGCAGCTTGTCGCCGGACAGGGTGGGCTACGAGCAGTACTTC; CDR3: CASSLSPDRVGYEQYF
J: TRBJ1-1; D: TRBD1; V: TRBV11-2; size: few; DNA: TGTGCCAGCAGCAGGACAGGCACTGAAGCTTTCTTT; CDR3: CASSRTGTEAFF
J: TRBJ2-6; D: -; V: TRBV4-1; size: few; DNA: TGCGCCAGCAGCCAACAGGGCAATACACAATCTGGGGCCAACGTCCTGACTTTC; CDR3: CASSQQGNTQSGANVLTF
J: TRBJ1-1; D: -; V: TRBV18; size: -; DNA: TGTGCCAGCTCACCCATTGGGACGCCCCTGGGAGGAGGCACTTTT; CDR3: CASSPIGTPLGGGTF
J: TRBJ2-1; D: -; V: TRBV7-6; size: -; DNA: TGTGCCAGCAGCCTCCTTCCGAGTGGGAATGAGCAGTTCTTC; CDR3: CASSLLPSGNEQFF
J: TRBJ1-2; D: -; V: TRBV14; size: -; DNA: TGTGCCAGCAGCCCATCTCGGGGGGCGAGGGGCTACACCTTC; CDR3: CASSPSRGARGYTF
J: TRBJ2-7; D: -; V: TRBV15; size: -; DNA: TGTGCCACCAGCAGAGCGACTGTTGGTAACGAGCAGTACTTC; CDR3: CATSRATVGNEQYF
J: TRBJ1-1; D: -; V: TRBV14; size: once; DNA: TGTGCCAGCAGCCGGGGGTACATGAACACTGAAGCTTTCTTT; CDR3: CASSRGYMNTEAFF